This TCR beta chain was captured by sequencing in a study of cytomegalovirus exposure and HLA in healthy donors. PCR primers comprised 60 Vbeta and 13 Jbeta primers. The repertoire was sequenced with immunoSEQ multiplex PCR; TCRdb's copy has only in-frame clones and lacks some. The sample carries 150,000 to 200,000 clones, 80% recorded once. The CDR3 is 12 amino acids. CDR1 and CDR2 from the germline V gene are SQVTM and ANQGSEA. This clone has only one observation. The source material was PBMCs. The V call is TRBV29-1, the J call TRBJ2-5, with D perhaps matching TRBD2 (7 bases). The DNA matches TRBJ2-7 better at its end, which makes the J call doubtful. The sequence derives from a man between 18 and 35 years old in good health and CMV-seropositive. In DNA form, the CDR3 reads TGCAGCGTTGACGGGGGGCCCGGCGAGCAGTACTTC. Translating it yields CSVDGGPGEQYF.